This T cell receptor beta chain was observed in a study of response to subunit inactivated influenza vaccine. V dropped 4 bases and J dropped 2 bases, with 6 bases sitting between them. CDR1 and CDR2 (germline): LGHDT, YNNKEL (reference sequence). The CDR3 consists of 13 residues. TCRdb called the RT-PCR reads again in MiXCR, with one record for every CDR3 protein. The table shows around 160,000 distinct CDR3 sequences, with roughly a tenth occurring only once. The sample consisted of non-naive T cells sorted from PBMCs, taken 45 days after vaccination. The chain links TRBV3-1 to TRBJ2-1, with a tentative D call TRBD1 (5 bases). The sequence was collected from a man aged 50-59 years who received an inactivated influenza vaccine. The chain's CDR3 is CASSPDTYNEQFF. The CDR3 DNA reads TGTGCCAGCAGCCCGGACACCTACAATGAGCAGTTCTTC.